This entry lists 25 T cell receptor beta chains sequenced from one sample in a study of cytotoxic CD8 clonotypes in ibrutinib-treated CLL. Clones were sequenced by immunoSEQ multiplex PCR, and TCRdb holds only the in-frame ones, with some missing. The data show approximately 130,000 clones, with around four fifths seen just once and approximately 3.5% held by the top ten. Sequenced here: PBMCs, sampled after 24 months of ibrutinib treatment. The source is a human donor with chronic lymphocytic leukemia.

CDR3 in amino acids: CASSAGIGPGGAYEQYF. In nucleotides, the CDR3 is TGTGCCAGCAGCGCCGGGATCGGCCCTGGCGGGGCCTACGAGCAGTACTTC. This chain connects TRBV5-6 to TRBJ2-7; D perhaps matches TRBD2 (6 bases). V was clipped by 4 bases and J by 2 bases, with 22 bases between them. This CDR3 contains 17 residues. CDR1 SGHDT and CDR2 YYEEEE come from the germline V gene.

V gene TRBV9 combines with J gene TRBJ2-3; weak D call: TRBD2 (5 bases). Trimming pared 2 bases from V and 0 bases from J, leaving 13 bases between. Germline V CDR1 and CDR2: SGDLS, YYNGEE. This CDR3 is 16 amino acids long. CDR3 region: CASSVSEGSSTDTQYF. The CDR3 coding sequence is TGTGCCAGCAGCGTCAGCGAGGGATCTAGCACAGATACGCAGTATTTT.

The rearrangement links TRBV6-1 to TRBJ1-5, with D uncertain. Trimming removed 4 bases from V and 7 bases from J, with 11 bases in between. The V gene's germline CDR1 is MNHNS and CDR2 SASEGT. This CDR3 comprises 13 residues. CDR3 DNA: TGTGCCAGCAGTGTAGAGGTCCGGCAGCCCCAGCATTTT. This encodes CASSVEVRQPQHF.

V and J are TRBV5-1 and TRBJ2-3; possibly TRBD2 for D (5 bases). The V gene lost 2 bases and the J gene lost 2 bases, with 12 bases spanning the gap. The CDR3 sequence is 15 residues long. Germline V gene data show CDR1 as SGHRS and CDR2 as YFSETQ. The CDR3 DNA reads as TGCGCCAGCAGCTTAGCGGATCCAGTCACAGATACGCAGTATTTT. As protein: CASSLADPVTDTQYF.

The rearrangement joins TRBV28 to TRBJ2-7; D is possibly TRBD1 or TRBD2 (6 bases each). CDR3 length equals 11 residues. CDR1 and CDR2 from the germline V gene are MDHEN and SYDVKM. The ends were cut back, 10 bases at V and 5 bases at J, with 12 bases in the middle. CDR3 in amino acids: CATKGGNEQYF. CDR3 in DNA: TGTGCCACCAAGGGGGGTAACGAGCAGTACTTC.

The chain combines TRBV6-6 with TRBJ1-3; 8 bases fit TRBD1. The V gene end was trimmed by 5 bases and the J gene end by 0 bases; junction bases not matched to a gene: 6. The CDR3 runs to 16 residues. Germline V CDR1 and CDR2: MNHNY, SVGAGI (reference sequence). The CDR3 DNA is TGTGCCAGCAGTCCCCTTGGACAGGGCTCTGGAAACACCATATATTTT. It translates to CASSPLGQGSGNTIYF.

The J gene is TRBJ2-7, the V gene TRBV11-3, with D possibly matching TRBD1 (6 bases). CDR1 is SGHNT and CDR2 is YENEEA in the germline V gene. The ends were cut back, 2 bases at V and 2 bases at J, with 16 bases in the middle. There are 16 residues in the CDR3. CDR3 sequence: CASSLLTGLPPYEQYF. As DNA, the CDR3 is TGTGCCAGCAGCTTATTAACAGGGCTCCCACCCTACGAGCAGTACTTC. Using reference TRBV11-3 and TRBJ2-7 for the parts outside the CDR3, the full variable domain is EAGVVQSPRYKIIEKKQPVAFWCNPISGHNTLYWYLQNLGQGPELLIRYENEEAVDDSQLPKDRFSAERLKGVDSTLKIQPAELGDSAVYLCASSLLTGLPPYEQYFGPGTRLTVT.

The V and J genes are TRBV30 and TRBJ1-3; D ambiguous. Trimming shortened V by 0 bases and J by 2 bases, and 14 bases separated the two germline ends. The CDR3 length is 16 residues. Germline V CDR1 and CDR2: GTSNPN, SVGIG (reference sequence). In DNA, the CDR3 is TGTGCCTGGAGTGTACCGTGGCAGACCCCTGGAAACACCATATATTTT. As protein: CAWSVPWQTPGNTIYF.

J is TRBJ1-2 and V is TRBV11-2; 7 bases align to TRBD1. Trimming cost V 7 bases and J 4 bases; bases outside gene matches: 15. This CDR3 contains 16 residues. Germline CDR1 reads SGHAT; CDR2 reads FQNNGV. CDR3 in DNA: TGTGCCAGCACCACTACTCGGAGGACAGGCCGCTATGGCTACACCTTC. This codes for CASTTTRRTGRYGYTF.

The gene calls are TRBV7-2 and TRBJ2-7; D not resolved. There are 12 residues in the CDR3. Germline CDR1 is SGHTA and CDR2 is FQGNSA. Between the trimmed V and J ends, which lost 2 bases and 2 bases, there was a span of 4 bases. CDR3 coding DNA: TGTGCCAGCAGCTTACTCCCCTACGAGCAGTACTTC. Translated, it gives CASSLLPYEQYF.

The genes are TRBV28 and TRBJ1-1; D call uncertain. The CDR3 has 14 amino acids. Germline CDR1 reads MDHEN; CDR2 reads SYDVKM. Trimming removed 1 base from V and 7 bases from J, with 13 bases in between. The CDR3 coding sequence is TGTGCCAGCAGTTTATTCGGTCGACTGAATGAAGCTTTCTTT. Translating gives CASSLFGRLNEAFF.

The chain joins TRBV9 to TRBJ1-1, with D possibly matching TRBD1 (6 bases). The ends were cut back, 2 bases at V and 4 bases at J, with 15 bases in the middle. The CDR3 length is 15 residues. Germline V gives CDR1 SGDLS, CDR2 YYNGEE. Here the CDR3 reads CASSVGDTSPTEAFF. DNA for the CDR3: TGTGCCAGCAGCGTGGGGGACACTTCTCCCACTGAAGCTTTCTTT.

This clone showed up just a few times. The rearrangement joins TRBV6-6 to TRBJ1-4; D gene uncertain. This CDR3 has 14 amino acids. Germline V gene lookup returns CDR1 MNHNY and CDR2 SVGAGI (reference sequence). Trimming shortened V by 0 bases and J by 6 bases, and 8 bases separated the two germline ends. The DNA for the CDR3 is TGTGCCAGCAGTTACTCGGAAGGCTATGAAAAACTGTTTTTT. Its translation: CASSYSEGYEKLFF.

The chain has TRBV11-2 and TRBJ2-7; TRBD1 agrees at 7 bases. The germline gives CDR1 SGHAT, CDR2 FQNNGV. With V trimmed by 0 bases and J by 3 bases, 5 bases remained unmatched. The CDR3 extends over 15 amino acids. CDR3 loop: CASSLEGQGVYEQYF. The CDR3 DNA is TGTGCCAGCAGCTTAGAGGGGCAGGGGGTCTACGAGCAGTACTTC.

The rearrangement joins TRBV5-1 to TRBJ1-2, with TRBD1 as a possible D gene (5 bases). V gave up 4 bases and J gave up 6 bases, with 22 bases separating them. CDR1 SGHRS and CDR2 YFSETQ come from the germline V gene. This CDR3 region has 16 residues. CDR3 protein: CASSGGTARGLHGYTF. The CDR3 bases are TGCGCCAGCAGCGGAGGGACGGCGAGAGGGCTCCATGGCTACACCTTC.

The chain links TRBV2 to TRBJ2-7, with 9 bases identical to TRBD1. After removal of 7 bases from V and 2 bases from J, the junction contained 9 bases not matched to a gene. This CDR3 region has 15 residues. The germline CDR1 and CDR2 sequences are SNHLY and FYNNEI. CDR3 in amino acids: CASNNRGRRPYEQYF. The CDR3 DNA follows: TGTGCCAGCAATAACAGGGGGCGCAGGCCCTACGAGCAGTACTTC. Together with reference TRBV2 and TRBJ2-7, the CDR3 gives the full variable domain: EPEVTQTPSHQVTQMGQEVILRCVPISNHLYFYWYRQILGQKVEFLVSFYNNEISEKSEIFDDQFSVERPDGSNFTLKIRSTKLEDSAMYFCASNNRGRRPYEQYFGPGTRLTVT.

This clone was detected only once. The chain has TRBV7-2 and TRBJ1-1, with D tentatively TRBD1 (5 bases). The CDR3 contains 15 residues. Germline V gives CDR1 SGHTA, CDR2 FQGNSA. V lost 1 base and J lost 6, with 15 bases in between. CDR3 region: CASSLVAGREAEAFF. The CDR3, as DNA: TGTGCCAGCAGCTTAGTGGCAGGCAGGGAGGCTGAAGCTTTCTTT.

This chain connects TRBV10-1 to TRBJ2-1; 9 bases match TRBD1. The ends lost 6 bases at V and 8 bases at J; junction bases unmatched: 14. The germline V gene encodes CDR1 WNHNN and CDR2 SYGVQD (reference sequence). The CDR3 covers 16 residues. In DNA form, the CDR3 reads TGCGCCAGCAGCCCCGGGACAGGGTTTTCGATCGATGAGCAGTTCTTC. Protein sequence: CASSPGTGFSIDEQFF.

The genes are TRBV19 and TRBJ1-4; 8 bases match TRBD1. The trim removed 5 bases at V and 7 bases at J, leaving 6 bases unmatched. Germline-derived CDR1 and CDR2 are LNHDA and SQIVND (reference sequence). This CDR3 is built from 14 residues. Here the CDR3 reads CASSSRDRSEKLFF. CDR3 in DNA: TGTGCCAGTAGTTCACGGGACAGGAGTGAAAAACTGTTTTTT.

V usage is TRBV9 and J usage is TRBJ1-2; unclear D gene. The CDR3 is 15 amino acids. Trimming removed 1 base at V and 6 bases at J, with 16 bases between. Looked up from germline, CDR1 is SGDLS and CDR2 is YYNGEE. In DNA form, the CDR3 reads TGTGCCAGCAGCGTACTAGAGCGAAAGGAACATGGCTACACCTTC. It specifies CASSVLERKEHGYTF.

This rearrangement joins TRBV28 to TRBJ2-1, with D perhaps TRBD2 (5 bases). The CDR3 is made up of 19 amino acids. The germline V gene encodes CDR1 MDHEN and CDR2 SYDVKM. Trimming cost V 5 bases and J 5 bases, with 28 bases left between them. CDR3 in amino acids: CASSDAFGETYQEDNEQFF. CDR3 DNA sequence: TGTGCCAGCAGTGACGCATTCGGGGAAACCTACCAGGAAGACAATGAGCAGTTCTTC.

This clone was seen just once. The genes are TRBV2 and TRBJ1-4; the D is unclear. The CDR3 sequence is 12 residues long. Looked up from germline, CDR1 is SNHLY and CDR2 is FYNNEI. V dropped 8 bases and J dropped 3 bases, with 7 bases sitting between them. The CDR3 DNA reads as TGTGCCAGCCGCGATCCTAATGAAAAACTGTTTTTT. This encodes CASRDPNEKLFF.

The rearrangement uses TRBV18 and TRBJ2-7; D ambiguous. There are 12 residues in the CDR3. Germline V gives CDR1 KGHSH, CDR2 LQKENI. V lost 5 bases and J lost 5, with 10 bases in between. The CDR3 spells CASSSSGNEQYF. DNA for the CDR3: TGTGCCAGCTCATCGTCTGGCAACGAGCAGTACTTC.

The chain employs TRBV7-9 and TRBJ1-4; D is undetermined. Between the trimmed V and J ends, which lost 1 base and 8 bases, there was a span of 8 bases. The CDR3 covers 13 residues. Germline V gene lookup returns CDR1 SEHNR and CDR2 FQNEAQ (reference sequence). CDR3 loop: CASSLVLAEKLFF. The CDR3 DNA sequence: TGTGCCAGCAGCTTAGTTCTGGCCGAAAAACTGTTTTTT.

The chain links TRBV7-9 to TRBJ2-5; possible D gene TRBD1, 6 bases. Per the germline V gene, CDR1 is SEHNR and CDR2 is FQNEAQ (reference sequence). V lost 3 bases and J lost 0, with 11 bases in between. The CDR3 contains 15 residues. Here the CDR3 DNA reads TGTGCCAGCAGCTTTAGAACAGGGAACCAAGAGACCCAGTACTTC. It codes for CASSFRTGNQETQYF.